One and the same sample provided the 2 T cell receptor beta chains below, sequenced in a study of blood T cell repertoires in COVID-19. TCRdb keeps only in-frame clones here, not all; method: immunoSEQ multiplex PCR. The data show some 40,000 clones, around 80% seen once. The sample consisted of peripheral blood. The source is a man aged 55 to 70 in a cohort sampled during active COVID-19.

This clone is a singleton in its sample. The chain uses TRBV24-1 and TRBJ2-1, with 11 bases that match TRBD1. CDR3 length equals 17 residues. Per the germline V gene, CDR1 is KGHDR and CDR2 is SFDVKD. Trimming at V came to 4 bases and at J to 3 bases, leaving 7 bases not matched to a gene. The chain's CDR3 is CATSDPGTGGIYNEQFF. The CDR3 DNA sequence: TGTGCCACCAGTGACCCAGGGACAGGGGGAATCTACAATGAGCAGTTCTTC.

This chain uses TRBV27 with TRBJ2-1, with 9 bases identical to TRBD1. The germline CDR1 and CDR2 sequences are MNHEY and SMNVEV (reference sequence). This CDR3 contains 13 residues. The trim removed 9 bases at V and 5 bases at J, leaving 5 bases unmatched. CDR3 bases: TGTGCCAGTCAGACAGGGGGGCACAATGAGCAGTTCTTC. Its protein is CASQTGGHNEQFF.